The present TCR beta chain was sequenced within a study of blood T cells in healthy people across ages (dated by TCRdb to the mid-2010s). Study-level background: In model experiments, template switching captured about one uniquely barcoded TCR beta cDNA molecule for every two T cells. The donors were divided into four age groups: young (average approximately 16 years), middle-aged (approximately 39), aged (62) and long-lived (about 79). The study analyzed two additional independent replicas of 1 million unique cDNA reads from the same blood draw for two donors, one aged 18 to 29 and one aged 80 or older. To track age-related changes in TCR beta repertoire diversity, the study relied on deep sequencing normalized with unique cDNA molecular identifiers. Beyond this particular receptor, the publication reports: The percentage of naive T cells measured by flow cytometry correlated strongly with observed TCR beta diversity. Total diversity estimates from one million sequenced T cells were considered lower bounds and underestimates. Because profiling used bulk unsorted PBMCs, naive and antigen-experienced compartments could not be compared conclusively. Because donor CMV infection status was unknown, age-related changes in expanded clonotypes were potentially confounded. Observed TCR beta diversity per million T cells fell roughly linearly with age, and a significant reduction was already apparent by age roughly 40. Compared with the aged group, more naive CD4+ T cells, fewer expanded clones and increased TCR diversity were shown by the long-lived group, suggesting age selection.

As for this clonotype: The antigen it recognizes is unknown. Per-base qualities were not stored, and no clone one base away is much larger.

The CDR3 spans 14 residues, from the cysteine through the phenylalanine. Only the CDR3 part of the read is kept: 42 bases, read in frame from the first base. Trimming accounts for 2 bases at V and 4 bases at J, while the number of junction bases matched to no gene is 2. Per the germline V gene, KGHSH is the CDR1 and LQKENI is the CDR2. Donors were a few dozen systemically healthy Caucasian individuals from Russia aged 6 to 90 years. Ten milliliters of peripheral blood were drawn from each donor into EDTA-treated Vacutainer tubes. Ficoll-Paque density-gradient centrifugation was used to isolate PBMCs, with at least 7 million obtained per sample. Trizol reagent was used to extract total RNA from PBMCs, with at least 5.5 micrograms per sample. Naive CD45RAhigh/CD27high T cell percentages were measured by flow cytometry on a PBMC aliquot from every donor. The receptor library was made with 5' RACE. The listed sequencing device is Illumina HiSeq 2500. The second PCR ran for about 6 to 12 cycles and used a J-beta primer mix along with a sample-barcoded 5' primer. Each TCR beta cDNA molecule received a unique molecular identifier from a template-switch 5' adaptor carrying 12 random nucleotides. Each sample yielded at least 3 million CDR3-containing paired-end reads. First-strand cDNA was synthesized from all RNA with the Mint cDNA synthesis kit, primed by a TRBC-specific oligonucleotide. Following uracil-DNA glycosylase treatment, a first 18-cycle PCR with universal primers M1SS and BC2_uni_R was performed on all cDNA. Processing in the source paper ran as follows. For normalization, 1 million high-quality reads were randomly selected from each sample, with every read carrying a distinct molecular identifier. Reads with shared molecular identifiers were discarded instead of being binned into consensus sequences. MiTCR, run with a Q25 quality threshold and the strictest error-elimination algorithm, handled CDR3 identification, clonotype clustering and error correction. A nonparametric unseen species model using Euler transformation provided a lower-bound estimate of total TCR beta diversity. The public reads were reprocessed in TCRdb via fastp at Q25 and MiXCR, keeping in-frame beta chains. Rows are combined by CDR3 protein, so each entry shows the most common genes and DNA. The V and J calls, along with clone size, are taken from TCRdb and not from the paper's own processing. The sample table holds roughly 1 million distinct CDR3 sequences, of which 20% to 25% were seen once. The ten largest clones capture around 0.75% of the sample.

The same sample was also studied in work on T cells of mothers and their children. As described in the second report: The donors were nine systemically healthy Caucasian individuals, made up of three mothers and their six children. cDNA synthesis used all of the extracted RNA, with approximately 1.4 ug of RNA in each 15 ul reaction. In the second PCR, the M1S primer added sample barcodes and 2-4 random nucleotides. More than 8 million TCR beta CDR3 reads were obtained from each mother, and about 3 million reads were obtained from each child. In both related and unrelated pairs, thymic selection shapes the output of TCR recombination in a similar way, with inherited differences having only a minor effect. Normalized repertoire overlap in related mother-child pairs was always slightly higher than in unrelated mother-child pairs, but the difference was never significant. No persistent microchimeric T cell clones were found, with a detection sensitivity of around 100 clones per million clonotypes. The study used deep NGS to compare TCR beta repertoires of mothers and children, seeking features distinguishing related mother-child pairs from unrelated individuals. On average, the children were roughly 10 +/- 4 years old, while the mothers were about 40 +/- 4 years old. After adapter ligation was performed with NEBNext reagents, the libraries were sequenced on an Illumina HiSeq 2000 with 100+100 nt paired-end reads. Mother and child libraries were prepared a month apart and sequenced in separate runs to prevent cross-contamination. Between about 500,000 and 2,100,000 distinct TCR beta clonotypes were identified per donor. Naive TCR beta clonotypes were estimated from low-frequency clonotypes matched to each donor's FACS-determined naive share, without sorting.

Sequenced sample: blood. This clonotype was sampled from a girl aged 2 to 10 in good health. The rearranged segments are TRBV18 and TRBJ1-2; TRBD1 fits 9 bases in the junction. The bases are TGTGCCAGCTCACCAACGACAGGGGGCTATGGCTACACCTTC. Its protein is CASSPTTGGYGYTF.